This TCR beta chain was observed in a study of T cell changes during pregnancy in multiple sclerosis. Germline V gene lookup returns CDR1 SGHNT and CDR2 YYREEE (reference sequence). V was shortened by 0 bases and J by 0 bases, with 7 bases between the two germline ends. This CDR3 contains 15 residues. This table comes from immunoSEQ multiplex PCR, and its TCRdb copy is limited to in-frame clones, with some not included. The data hold tens of thousands of clones, with 90% to 95% observed a single time. The sample in question was CD4+ T cells from peripheral blood mononuclear cells, obtained in the second trimester of pregnancy. The rearrangement links TRBV5-4 to TRBJ2-1; maybe TRBD1 (6 bases). This TCR was sampled from a female donor with multiple sclerosis, enrolled in a pregnancy study. The DNA of the CDR3 is TGTGCCAGCAGCTTGGGAGGGGGCTCCTACAATGAGCAGTTCTTC. The encoded protein is CASSLGGGSYNEQFF.